This T cell receptor beta chain was identified in a study of post-analysis software for immune sequencing data. Study context: Multiple sclerosis in the patients followed relapsing-remitting, secondary progressive and progressive-relapsing courses. Study findings and constraints: Patients showed TRBV5-6, TRBV5-1 and TRBV20-1 among a few TRBV segments more frequent than in controls. In multiple sclerosis, normalized Chao1 diversity was significantly below that of controls. By F measure, samples from a shared preparation batch strongly co-clustered.

Trimming took 0 bases from V and 5 from J; bases not matched to a gene: 5. CDR1 SGHRS and CDR2 YFSETQ come from the germline V gene. This CDR3 has 14 residues. A remark on this clonotype: Its antigen remains unidentified.

Included in the TCR beta cDNA libraries were unique molecular identifiers. Around 500,000 cDNA molecules came from about 1 to 10 million T cells. TCRdb reanalysed the PCR reads using MiXCR and keeps one entry per CDR3 protein. The data contain roughly 870,000 distinct CDR3 sequences, roughly 50% of them singletons. This chain connects TRBV5-1 to TRBJ2-7; 7 nucleotides line up with TRBD1. Material for sequencing was blood. The source of this sequence is a girl between 10 and 17 years old with multiple sclerosis. The CDR3 loop is CASSLGQGPHEQYF. The DNA for the CDR3 is TGCGCCAGCAGCTTGGGACAGGGTCCCCACGAGCAGTACTTC. The entire variable domain, with the rest obtained from reference TRBV5-1 and TRBJ2-7, is as follows: KAGVTQTPRYLIKTRGQQVTLSCSPISGHRSVSWYQQTPGQGLQFLFEYFSETQRNKGNFPGRFSGRQFSNSRSEMNVSTLELGDSALYLCASSLGQGPHEQYFGPGTRLTVT.